This TCR beta chain was captured by sequencing in a study of regulatory T cells in long-lasting Graves disease. This clonotype turned up a few times. Time point of the sample: newly diagnosed GD, antithyroid drugs for less than 3 months. The TCR library was made from RNA extracted from PBMCs. Library construction for TCR beta used iRepertoire HTBI primers and Arm-PCR of CDR3 regions. TCRdb used MiXCR to reprocess the multiplex PCR reads, holding one entry per CDR3 protein. The sample has 400,000 to 500,000 distinct CDR3 sequences; 14% are singletons. This sample was also put to use in a study of T cells in Graves' hyperthyroidism and ophthalmopathy.

The receptor's source is a woman aged 45-59 years with Graves disease. Source: peripheral blood mononuclear cells (PBMCs), taken at new diagnosis, from a patient treated with antithyroid drugs.

The CDR3 spells CASRGLAESTDTQYF. Written as DNA, the CDR3 is TGCGCCAGCAGAGGACTAGCGGAGTCCACAGATACGCAGTATTTT. This chain links TRBV10-1 with TRBJ2-3; 10 bases align to TRBD2. J gave up 2 bases and V 6 bases, and 5 bases lay outside the gene matches. The length of the CDR3 is 15 residues. CDR1 is WNHNN, CDR2 SYGVQD, per germline (reference sequence).